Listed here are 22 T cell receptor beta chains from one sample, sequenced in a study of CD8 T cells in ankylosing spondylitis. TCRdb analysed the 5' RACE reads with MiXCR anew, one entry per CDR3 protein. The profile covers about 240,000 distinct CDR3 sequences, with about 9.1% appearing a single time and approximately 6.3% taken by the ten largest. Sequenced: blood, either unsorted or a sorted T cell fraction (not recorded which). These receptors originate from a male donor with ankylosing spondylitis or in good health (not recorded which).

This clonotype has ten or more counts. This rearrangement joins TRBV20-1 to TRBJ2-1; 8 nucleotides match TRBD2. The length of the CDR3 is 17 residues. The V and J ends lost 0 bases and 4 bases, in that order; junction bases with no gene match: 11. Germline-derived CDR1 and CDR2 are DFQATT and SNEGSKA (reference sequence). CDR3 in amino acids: CSARDLTAGGEYNEQFF. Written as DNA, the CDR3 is TGCAGTGCTAGAGATCTAACTGCGGGGGGTGAATACAATGAGCAGTTCTTC.

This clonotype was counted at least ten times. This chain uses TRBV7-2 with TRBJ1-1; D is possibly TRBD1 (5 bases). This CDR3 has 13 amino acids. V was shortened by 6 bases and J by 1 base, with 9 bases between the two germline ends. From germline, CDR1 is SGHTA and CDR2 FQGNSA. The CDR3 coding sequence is TGTGCCAGCAGGGGTAGGGGGAACACTGAAGCTTTCTTT. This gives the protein CASRGRGNTEAFF. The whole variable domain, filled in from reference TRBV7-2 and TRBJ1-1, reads GAGVSQSPSNKVTEKGKDVELRCDPISGHTALYWYRQSLGQGLEFLIYFQGNSAPDKSGLPSDRFSAERTGGSVSTLTIQRTQQEDSAVYLCASRGRGNTEAFFGQGTRLTVV.

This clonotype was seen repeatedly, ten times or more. CDR3: CASSPRGGTDTQYF. DNA of the CDR3: TGTGCCAGCAGTCCACGGGGGGGCACAGATACGCAGTATTTT. The rearrangement links TRBV7-2 to TRBJ2-3, with TRBD2 identical over 7 bases. The CDR3 has 14 amino acids. V lost 6 bases and J lost 1; bases outside the gene matches: 4. CDR1 is SGHTA, CDR2 FQGNSA, per germline.

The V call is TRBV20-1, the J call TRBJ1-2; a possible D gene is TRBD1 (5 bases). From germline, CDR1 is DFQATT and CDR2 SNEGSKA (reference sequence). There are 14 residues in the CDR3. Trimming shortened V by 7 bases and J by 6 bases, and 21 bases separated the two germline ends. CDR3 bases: TGCAGTGTTTGGTCCCCGGGGGGGTTCGATGGCTACACCTTC. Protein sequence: CSVWSPGGFDGYTF.

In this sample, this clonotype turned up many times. The CDR3 nucleotides are TGTGCCAGCAGTTTGAGAAGGGCTGGGGCCAACGTCCTGACTTTC. Translating it yields CASSLRRAGANVLTF. The J gene is TRBJ2-6, the V gene TRBV12-3 or TRBV12-4, with unresolved D. V was trimmed by 3 bases and J by 2 bases, leaving 8 bases between them. The CDR3 extends over 15 amino acids.

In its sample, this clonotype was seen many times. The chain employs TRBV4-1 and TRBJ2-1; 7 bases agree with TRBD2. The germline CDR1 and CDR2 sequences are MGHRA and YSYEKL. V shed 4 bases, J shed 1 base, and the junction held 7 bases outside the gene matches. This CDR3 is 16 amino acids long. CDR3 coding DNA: TGCGCCAGCAGCCCCTTAGGGGAGGGATCCTACAATGAGCAGTTCTTC. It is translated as CASSPLGEGSYNEQFF.

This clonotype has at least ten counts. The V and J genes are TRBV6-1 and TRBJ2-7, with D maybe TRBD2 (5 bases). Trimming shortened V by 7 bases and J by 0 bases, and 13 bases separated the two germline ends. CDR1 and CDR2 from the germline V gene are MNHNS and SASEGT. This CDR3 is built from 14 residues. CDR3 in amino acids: CASTEWSGSYEQYF. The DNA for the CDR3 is TGTGCCAGCACCGAATGGAGCGGCTCCTACGAGCAGTACTTC.

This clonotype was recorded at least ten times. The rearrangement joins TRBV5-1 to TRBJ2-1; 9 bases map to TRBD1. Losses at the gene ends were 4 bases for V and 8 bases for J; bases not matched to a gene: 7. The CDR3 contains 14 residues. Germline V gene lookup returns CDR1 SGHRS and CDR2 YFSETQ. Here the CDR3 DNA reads TGCGCCAGCAGCCGCGGACAGGGGAACGATGAGCAGTTCTTC. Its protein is CASSRGQGNDEQFF.

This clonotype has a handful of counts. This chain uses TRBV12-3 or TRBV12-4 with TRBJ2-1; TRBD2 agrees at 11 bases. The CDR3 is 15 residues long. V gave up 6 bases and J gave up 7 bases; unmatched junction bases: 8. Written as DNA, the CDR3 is TGTGCCAGCAGACCCGGACTAGCGGGTGTAAATGAGCAGTTCTTC. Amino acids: CASRPGLAGVNEQFF.

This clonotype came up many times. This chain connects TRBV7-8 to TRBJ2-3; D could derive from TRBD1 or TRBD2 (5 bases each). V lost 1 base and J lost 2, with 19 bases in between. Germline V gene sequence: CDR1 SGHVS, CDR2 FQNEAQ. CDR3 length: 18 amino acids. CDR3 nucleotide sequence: TGTGCCAGCAGCTTAGGGCCCCCAGTTGGGACCTACACAGATACGCAGTATTTT. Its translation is CASSLGPPVGTYTDTQYF.

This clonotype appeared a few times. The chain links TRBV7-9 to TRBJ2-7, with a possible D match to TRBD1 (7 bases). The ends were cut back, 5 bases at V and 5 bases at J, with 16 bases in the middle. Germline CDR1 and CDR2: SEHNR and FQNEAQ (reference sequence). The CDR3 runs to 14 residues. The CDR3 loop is CASSPLQGGHEQYF. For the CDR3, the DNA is TGTGCCAGCAGCCCCCTTCAGGGGGGCCACGAGCAGTACTTC.

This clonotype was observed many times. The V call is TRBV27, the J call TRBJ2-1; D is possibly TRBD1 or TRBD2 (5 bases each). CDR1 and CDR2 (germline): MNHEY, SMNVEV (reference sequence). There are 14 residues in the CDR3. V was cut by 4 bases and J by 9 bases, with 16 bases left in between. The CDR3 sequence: CASSSSWGRGEQFF. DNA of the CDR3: TGTGCCAGCAGTTCTAGCTGGGGAAGGGGTGAGCAGTTCTTC.

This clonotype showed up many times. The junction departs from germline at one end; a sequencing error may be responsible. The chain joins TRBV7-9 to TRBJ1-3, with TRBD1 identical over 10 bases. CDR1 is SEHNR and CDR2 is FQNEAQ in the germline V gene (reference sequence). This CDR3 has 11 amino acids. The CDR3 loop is CGQGAGNTIYF. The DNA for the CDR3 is TGCGGACAGGGGGCTGGAAACACCATATATTTT.

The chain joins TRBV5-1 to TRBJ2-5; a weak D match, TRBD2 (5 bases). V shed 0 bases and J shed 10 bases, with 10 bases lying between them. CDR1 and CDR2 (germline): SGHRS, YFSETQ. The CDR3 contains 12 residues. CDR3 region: CASSLGGIDQYF. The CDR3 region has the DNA TGCGCCAGCAGCTTGGGAGGGATTGACCAGTACTTC.

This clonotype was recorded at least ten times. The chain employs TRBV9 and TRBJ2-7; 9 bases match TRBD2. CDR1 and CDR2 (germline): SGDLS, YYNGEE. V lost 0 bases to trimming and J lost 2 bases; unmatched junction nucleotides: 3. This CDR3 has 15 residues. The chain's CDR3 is CASSVGLAGPYEQYF. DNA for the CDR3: TGTGCCAGCAGCGTAGGTCTAGCGGGACCCTACGAGCAGTACTTC.

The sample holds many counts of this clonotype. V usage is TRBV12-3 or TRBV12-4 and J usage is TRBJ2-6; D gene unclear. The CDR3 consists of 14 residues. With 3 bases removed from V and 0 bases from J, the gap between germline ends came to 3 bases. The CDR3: CASSFHSGANVLTF. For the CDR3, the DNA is TGTGCCAGCAGTTTCCACTCTGGGGCCAACGTCCTGACTTTC.

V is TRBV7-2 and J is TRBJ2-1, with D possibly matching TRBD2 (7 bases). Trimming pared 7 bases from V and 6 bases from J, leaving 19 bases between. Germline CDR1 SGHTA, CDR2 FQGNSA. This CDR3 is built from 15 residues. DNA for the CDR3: TGTGCCAGCAACCTTTATGGGAGGGGGGGCAATGAGCAGTTCTTC. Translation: CASNLYGRGGNEQFF.

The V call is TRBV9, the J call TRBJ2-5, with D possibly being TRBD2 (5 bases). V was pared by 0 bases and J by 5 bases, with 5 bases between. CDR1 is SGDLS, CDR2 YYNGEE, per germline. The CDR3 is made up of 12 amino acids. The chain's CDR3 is CASSVGGETQYF. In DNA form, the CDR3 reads TGTGCCAGCAGCGTAGGAGGGGAGACCCAGTACTTC.

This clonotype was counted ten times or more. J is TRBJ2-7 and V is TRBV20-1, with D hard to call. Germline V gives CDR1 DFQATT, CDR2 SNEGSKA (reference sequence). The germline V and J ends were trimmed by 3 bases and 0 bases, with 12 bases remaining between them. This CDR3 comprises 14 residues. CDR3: CSASSTLSSYEQYF. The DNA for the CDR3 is TGCAGTGCTAGTTCGACTCTCAGCTCCTACGAGCAGTACTTC.

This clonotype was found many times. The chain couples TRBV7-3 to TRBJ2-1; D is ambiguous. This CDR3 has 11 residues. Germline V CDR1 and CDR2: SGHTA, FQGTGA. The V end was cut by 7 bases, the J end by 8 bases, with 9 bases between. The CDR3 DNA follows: TGTGCCAGCACAAATGGCGATGAGCAGTTCTTC. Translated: CASTNGDEQFF.

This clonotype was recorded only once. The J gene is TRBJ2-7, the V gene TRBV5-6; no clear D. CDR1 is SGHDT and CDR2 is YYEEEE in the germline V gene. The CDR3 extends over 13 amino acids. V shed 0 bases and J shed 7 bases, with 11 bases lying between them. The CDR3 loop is CASSLGIRVEQYF. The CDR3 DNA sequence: TGTGCCAGCAGCTTGGGGATAAGGGTTGAGCAGTACTTC.

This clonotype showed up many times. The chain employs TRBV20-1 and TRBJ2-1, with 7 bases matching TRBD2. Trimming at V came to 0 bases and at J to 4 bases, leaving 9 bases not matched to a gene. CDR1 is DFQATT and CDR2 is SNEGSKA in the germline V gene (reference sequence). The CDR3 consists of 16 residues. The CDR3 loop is CSARDISSGVYNEQFF. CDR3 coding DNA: TGCAGTGCTAGAGATATTTCTAGCGGAGTTTACAATGAGCAGTTCTTC.